This TCR beta chain comes out of a study of T cells in Graves' hyperthyroidism and ophthalmopathy. Researchers took RNA transcripts and amplified the TCR beta CDR3 regions from them. Using the HTBI primer set, a first-round RT-PCR was run on the TCR CDR3. TCRdb processed the multiplex PCR reads anew with MiXCR; each CDR3 protein has one entry. The sample consists of a few hundred thousand distinct CDR3 sequences, roughly an eighth of them appearing once. It was considered stable Graves' hyperthyroidism when ophthalmopathy did not progress within 18 months. Subjects aged 18 to 65 presented with newly diagnosed hyperthyroidism of less than 2 months' duration. Whole-study findings and limits: Before onset, ophthalmopathy was predicted by the model a median approximately 6.7 months earlier.

This clonotype has only a few counts. Antigen: not known. Germline values: CDR1 MNHNS, CDR2 SASEGT. The ends lost 2 bases at V and 2 bases at J; junction bases unmatched: 6. The CDR3 is 16 amino acids. J is TRBJ1-3 and V is TRBV6-1, with 7 bases fitting TRBD1. The sequence came from a woman in her late teens or twenties with Graves' hyperthyroidism. The sample was blood. The CDR3 nucleotides read TGTGCCAGCAGTGAACTCCAGACAGGGACTGGAAACACCATATATTTT. This gives the protein CASSELQTGTGNTIYF.